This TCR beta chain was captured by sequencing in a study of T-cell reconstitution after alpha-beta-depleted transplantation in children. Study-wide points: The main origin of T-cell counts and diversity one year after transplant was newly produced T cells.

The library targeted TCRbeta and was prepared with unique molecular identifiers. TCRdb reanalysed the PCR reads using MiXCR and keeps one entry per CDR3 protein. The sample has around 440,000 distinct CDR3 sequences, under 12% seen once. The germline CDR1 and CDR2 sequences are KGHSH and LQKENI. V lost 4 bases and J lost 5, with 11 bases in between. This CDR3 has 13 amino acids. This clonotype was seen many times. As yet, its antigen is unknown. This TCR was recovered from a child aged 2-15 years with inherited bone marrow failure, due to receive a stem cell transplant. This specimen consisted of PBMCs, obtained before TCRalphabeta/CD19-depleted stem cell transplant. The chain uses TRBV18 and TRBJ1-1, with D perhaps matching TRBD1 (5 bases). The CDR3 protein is CASSRNEGTEAFF. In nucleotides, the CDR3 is TGTGCCAGCTCACGCAATGAGGGGACTGAAGCTTTCTTT.